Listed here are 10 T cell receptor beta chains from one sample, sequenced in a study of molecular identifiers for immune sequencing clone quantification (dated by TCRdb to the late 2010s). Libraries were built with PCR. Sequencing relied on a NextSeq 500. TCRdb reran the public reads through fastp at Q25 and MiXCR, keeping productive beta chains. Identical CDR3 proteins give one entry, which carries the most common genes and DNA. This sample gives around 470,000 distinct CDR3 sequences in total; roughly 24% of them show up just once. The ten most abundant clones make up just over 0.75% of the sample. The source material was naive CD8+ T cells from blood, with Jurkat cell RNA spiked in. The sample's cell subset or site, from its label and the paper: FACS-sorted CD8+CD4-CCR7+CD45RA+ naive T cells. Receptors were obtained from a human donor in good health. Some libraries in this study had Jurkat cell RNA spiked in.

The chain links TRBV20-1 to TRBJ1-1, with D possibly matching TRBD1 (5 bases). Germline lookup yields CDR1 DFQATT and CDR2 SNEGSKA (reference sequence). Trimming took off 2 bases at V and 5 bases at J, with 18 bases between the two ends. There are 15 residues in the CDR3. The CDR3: CSARPRGRVETEAFF. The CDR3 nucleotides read TGCAGTGCTAGACCCCGGGGGAGGGTGGAAACTGAAGCTTTCTTT.

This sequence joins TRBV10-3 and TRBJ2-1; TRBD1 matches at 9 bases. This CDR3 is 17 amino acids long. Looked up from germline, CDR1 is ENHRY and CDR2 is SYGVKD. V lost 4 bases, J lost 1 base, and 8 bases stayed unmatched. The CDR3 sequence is CAISGGPGTGSYNEQFF. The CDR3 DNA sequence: TGTGCCATCAGTGGCGGTCCCGGGACAGGGTCCTACAATGAGCAGTTCTTC.

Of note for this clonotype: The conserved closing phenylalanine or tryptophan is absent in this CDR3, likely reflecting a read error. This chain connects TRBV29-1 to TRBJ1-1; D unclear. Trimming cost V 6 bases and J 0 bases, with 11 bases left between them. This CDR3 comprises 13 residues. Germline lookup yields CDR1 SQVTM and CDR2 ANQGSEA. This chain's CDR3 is CSVILWMNTEAFL. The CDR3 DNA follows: TGCAGCGTGATTTTGTGGATGAACACTGAAGCTTTCCTT.

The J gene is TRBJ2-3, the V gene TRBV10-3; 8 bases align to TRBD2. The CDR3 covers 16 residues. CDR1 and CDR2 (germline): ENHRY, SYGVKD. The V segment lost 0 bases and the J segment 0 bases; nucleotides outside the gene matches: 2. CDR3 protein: CAISESASGSTDTQYF. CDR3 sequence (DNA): TGTGCCATCAGTGAGTCTGCTAGCGGGAGCACAGATACGCAGTATTTT.

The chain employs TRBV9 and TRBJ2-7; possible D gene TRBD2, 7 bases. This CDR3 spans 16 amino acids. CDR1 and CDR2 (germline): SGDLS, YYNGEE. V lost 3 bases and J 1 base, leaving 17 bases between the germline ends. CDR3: CASSASAGAASYEQYF. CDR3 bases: TGTGCCAGCAGCGCATCTGCGGGGGCTGCATCCTACGAGCAGTACTTC.

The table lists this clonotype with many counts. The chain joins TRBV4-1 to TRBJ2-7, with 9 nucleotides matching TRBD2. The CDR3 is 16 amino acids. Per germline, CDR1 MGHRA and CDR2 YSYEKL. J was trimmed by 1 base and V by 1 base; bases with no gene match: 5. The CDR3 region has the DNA TGCGCCAGCAGCCAAGTATCGGCGGGAGGGTCCTACGAGCAGTACTTC. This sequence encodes CASSQVSAGGSYEQYF.

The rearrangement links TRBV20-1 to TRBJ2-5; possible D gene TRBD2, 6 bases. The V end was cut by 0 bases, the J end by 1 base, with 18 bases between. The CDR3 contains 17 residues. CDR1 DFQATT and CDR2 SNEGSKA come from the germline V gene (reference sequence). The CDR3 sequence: CSARDFMEGFVQETQYF. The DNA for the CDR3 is TGCAGTGCTAGAGATTTTATGGAGGGGTTTGTCCAAGAGACCCAGTACTTC.

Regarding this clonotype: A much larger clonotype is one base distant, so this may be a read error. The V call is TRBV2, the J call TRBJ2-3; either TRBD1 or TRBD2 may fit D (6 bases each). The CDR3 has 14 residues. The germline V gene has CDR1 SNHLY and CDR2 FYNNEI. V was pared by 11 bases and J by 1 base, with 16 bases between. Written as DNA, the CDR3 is TGTGCCCCCCAAGGGGGGTCGGGCACAGATACGCAGTATTTT. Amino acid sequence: CAPQGGSGTDTQYF.

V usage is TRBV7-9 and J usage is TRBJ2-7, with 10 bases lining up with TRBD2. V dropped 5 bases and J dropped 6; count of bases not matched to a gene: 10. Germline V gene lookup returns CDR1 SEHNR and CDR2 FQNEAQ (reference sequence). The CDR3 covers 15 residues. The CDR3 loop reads CASSPTYSGRTEQYF. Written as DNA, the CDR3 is TGTGCCAGCAGCCCCACGTATAGCGGGAGGACCGAGCAGTACTTC.

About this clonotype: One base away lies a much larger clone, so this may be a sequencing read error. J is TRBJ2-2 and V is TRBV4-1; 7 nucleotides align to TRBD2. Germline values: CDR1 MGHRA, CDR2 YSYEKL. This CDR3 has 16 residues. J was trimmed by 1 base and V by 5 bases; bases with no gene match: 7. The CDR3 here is CASSIGPSGNTGELFF. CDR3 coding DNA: TGCGCCAGCAGCATCGGGCCTAGCGGGAACACCGGGGAGCTGTTTTTT.